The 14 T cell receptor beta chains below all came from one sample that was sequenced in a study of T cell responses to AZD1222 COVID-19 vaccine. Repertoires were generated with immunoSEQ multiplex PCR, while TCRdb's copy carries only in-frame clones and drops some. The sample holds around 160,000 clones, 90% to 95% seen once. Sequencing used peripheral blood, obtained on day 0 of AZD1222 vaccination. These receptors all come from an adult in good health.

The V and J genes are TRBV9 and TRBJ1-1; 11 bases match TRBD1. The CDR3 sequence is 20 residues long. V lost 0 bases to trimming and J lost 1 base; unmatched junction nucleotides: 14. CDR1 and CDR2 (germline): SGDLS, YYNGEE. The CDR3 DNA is TGTGCCAGCAGCGTAGACCCATTCCCGGGACAGGGGGGAAGGAACACTGAAGCTTTCTTT. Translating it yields CASSVDPFPGQGGRNTEAFF.

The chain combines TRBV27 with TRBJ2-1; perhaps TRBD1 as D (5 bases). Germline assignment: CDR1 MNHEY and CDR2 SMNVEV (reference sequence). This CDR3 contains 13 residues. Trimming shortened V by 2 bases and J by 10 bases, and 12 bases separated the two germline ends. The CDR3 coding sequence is TGTGCCAGCAGTTTAAGTCAGGGTGGAGAGCAGTTCTTC. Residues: CASSLSQGGEQFF.

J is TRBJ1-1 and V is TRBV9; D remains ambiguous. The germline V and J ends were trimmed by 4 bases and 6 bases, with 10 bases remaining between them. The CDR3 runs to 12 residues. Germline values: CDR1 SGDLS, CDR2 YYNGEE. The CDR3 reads CASSSDTSEAFF. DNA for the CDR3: TGTGCCAGCAGCTCCGACACCTCTGAAGCTTTCTTT.

This CDR3 reads CATSVRGLNTEAFF. The CDR3 DNA reads as TGTGCCACCAGTGTCCGGGGTTTGAACACTGAAGCTTTCTTT. This chain joins TRBV24-1 and TRBJ1-1; the D is unclear. Germline V CDR1 and CDR2: KGHDR, SFDVKD. The CDR3 sequence is 14 residues long. V gave up 5 bases and J gave up 0 bases, with 9 bases separating them.

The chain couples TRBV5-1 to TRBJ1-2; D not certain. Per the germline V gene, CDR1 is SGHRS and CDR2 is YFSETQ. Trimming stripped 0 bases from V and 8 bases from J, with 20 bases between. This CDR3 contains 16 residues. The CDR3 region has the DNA TGCGCCAGCAGCTTGGCCGGAGGCTCTAAGGTGGAGGGCTACACCTTC. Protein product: CASSLAGGSKVEGYTF.

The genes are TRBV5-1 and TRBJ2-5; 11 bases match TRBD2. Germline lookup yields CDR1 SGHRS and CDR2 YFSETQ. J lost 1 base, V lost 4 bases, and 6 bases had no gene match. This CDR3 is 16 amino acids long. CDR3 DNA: TGCGCCAGCAGCCGGGGACTAGCGGCGACCCAAGAGACCCAGTACTTC. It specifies CASSRGLAATQETQYF.

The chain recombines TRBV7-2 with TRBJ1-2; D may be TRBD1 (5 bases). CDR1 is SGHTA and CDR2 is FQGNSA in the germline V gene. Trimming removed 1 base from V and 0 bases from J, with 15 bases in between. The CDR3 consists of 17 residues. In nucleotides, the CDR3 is TGTGCCAGCAGCTTAGAAATGGGACGCCAAGCTAACTATGGCTACACCTTC. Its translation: CASSLEMGRQANYGYTF.

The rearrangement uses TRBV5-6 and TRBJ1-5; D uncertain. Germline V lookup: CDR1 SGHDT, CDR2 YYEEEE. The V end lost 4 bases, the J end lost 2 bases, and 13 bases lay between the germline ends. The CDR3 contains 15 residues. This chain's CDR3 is CASSPGGKGNQPQHF. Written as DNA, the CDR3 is TGTGCCAGCAGCCCGGGAGGGAAAGGCAATCAGCCCCAGCATTTT.

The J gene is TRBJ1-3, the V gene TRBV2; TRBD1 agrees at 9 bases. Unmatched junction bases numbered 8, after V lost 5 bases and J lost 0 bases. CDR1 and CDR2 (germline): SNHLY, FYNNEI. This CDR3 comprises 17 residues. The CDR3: CASSSRTGASSGNTIYF. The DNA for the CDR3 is TGTGCCAGCAGTTCGAGGACAGGGGCCAGCTCTGGAAACACCATATATTTT.

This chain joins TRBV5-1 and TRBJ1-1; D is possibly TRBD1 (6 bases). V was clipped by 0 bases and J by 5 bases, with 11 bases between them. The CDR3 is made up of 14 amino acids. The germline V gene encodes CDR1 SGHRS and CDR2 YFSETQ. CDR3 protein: CASSLGQERTEAFF. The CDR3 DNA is TGCGCCAGCAGCTTGGGACAGGAGCGGACTGAAGCTTTCTTT. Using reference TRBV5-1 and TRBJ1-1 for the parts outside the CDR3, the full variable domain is KAGVTQTPRYLIKTRGQQVTLSCSPISGHRSVSWYQQTPGQGLQFLFEYFSETQRNKGNFPGRFSGRQFSNSRSEMNVSTLELGDSALYLCASSLGQERTEAFFGQGTRLTVV.

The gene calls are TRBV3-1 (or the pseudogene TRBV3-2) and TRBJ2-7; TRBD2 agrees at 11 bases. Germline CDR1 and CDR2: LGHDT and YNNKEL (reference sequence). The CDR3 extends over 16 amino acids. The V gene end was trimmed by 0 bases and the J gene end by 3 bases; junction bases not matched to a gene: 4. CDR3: CASSQDSGRAVYEQYF. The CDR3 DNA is TGTGCCAGCAGCCAAGATAGCGGGAGGGCAGTCTACGAGCAGTACTTC.

The CDR3 sequence: CASSQRGLAGTNEQFF. CDR3 nucleotide sequence: TGTGCCAGCAGCCAGAGGGGGCTAGCGGGGACTAATGAGCAGTTCTTC. The chain has TRBV9 and TRBJ2-1; 9 bases are shared with TRBD2. The CDR3 runs 16 residues. Germline V gene sequence: CDR1 SGDLS, CDR2 YYNGEE. V dropped 4 bases and J dropped 7; count of bases not matched to a gene: 12.

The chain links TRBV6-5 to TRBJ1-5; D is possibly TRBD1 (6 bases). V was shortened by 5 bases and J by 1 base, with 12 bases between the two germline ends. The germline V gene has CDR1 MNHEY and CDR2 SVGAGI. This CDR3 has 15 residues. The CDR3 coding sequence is TGTGCCAGCAGTAACAGGGAAGGCAGCAATCAGCCCCAGCATTTT. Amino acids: CASSNREGSNQPQHF.

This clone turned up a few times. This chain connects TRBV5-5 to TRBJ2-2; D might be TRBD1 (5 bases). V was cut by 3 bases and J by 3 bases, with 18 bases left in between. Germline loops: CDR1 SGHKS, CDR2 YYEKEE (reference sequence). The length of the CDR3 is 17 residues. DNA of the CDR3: TGTGCCAGCAGCTGGGGCCCTGGAAACAGTCACACCGGGGAGCTGTTTTTT. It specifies CASSWGPGNSHTGELFF.